This is a list of T cell receptor beta chains from one sample in a study of cytomegalovirus exposure and HLA in healthy donors. This table comes from immunoSEQ multiplex PCR, and its TCRdb copy is limited to in-frame clones, with some not included. Of 100,000 to 150,000 clones in the sample, about 73% were seen once. Sequencing was carried out using PBMCs. The receptor source for this set is a woman between 35 and 50 years old in good health and CMV-seropositive. CDR3s include the opening cysteine and the closing phenylalanine or tryptophan. Fields, in order: V gene, D gene, clone size, J gene, CDR3 protein, CDR3 DNA. D genes are given only for firm matches. Clone size is given for some rows only: seen once, a few or many times, or a class if the clone is expanded.

>TRBV7-2|-|-|TRBJ1-2
CASSLSVDGYTF
TGTGCCAGCAGCTTATCGGTCGATGGCTACACCTTC
>TRBV6-5|-|-|TRBJ1-2
CASSPSILAGGYTF
TGTGCCAGCAGTCCGAGCATCCTCGCGGGAGGCTACACCTTC
>TRBV2|TRBD1|-|TRBJ1-4
CASSERARQGGEKLFF
TGTGCCAGCAGTGAAAGGGCGAGACAGGGTGGAGAAAAACTGTTTTTT
>TRBV7-6|TRBD2|once|TRBJ2-1
CASSGEWTSGGNEQFF
TGTGCCAGCAGCGGGGAGTGGACTAGCGGGGGCAATGAGCAGTTCTTC
>TRBV19|TRBD2|medium-sized|TRBJ2-1
CASSLLAGENEQFF
TGTGCCAGTAGTCTCCTAGCGGGGGAGAATGAGCAGTTCTTC
>TRBV7-2|TRBD1|-|TRBJ1-2
CASSLATGANYGYTF
TGTGCCAGCAGCTTAGCGACAGGGGCGAACTATGGCTACACCTTC
>TRBV6-1|TRBD2|-|TRBJ2-7
CASSEAVGGTLYEQYF
TGTGCCAGCAGTGAGGCCGTCGGGGGGACGTTGTACGAGCAGTACTTC
>TRBV28|TRBD1|-|TRBJ1-4
CASSLFSGTGVNEKLFF
TGTGCCAGCAGTTTATTCTCCGGGACAGGGGTAAATGAAAAACTGTTTTTT
>TRBV30|-|-|TRBJ2-7
CAWSVRDEQYF
TGTGCCTGGAGTGTTCGGGACGAGCAGTACTTC
>TRBV2|-|-|TRBJ2-2
CATSGVPNTGELFF
TGTGCCACCTCAGGGGTTCCAAACACCGGGGAGCTGTTTTTT
>TRBV19|TRBD1|once|TRBJ2-4
CASRQGPGRENIQYF
TGTGCCAGCAGACAGGGTCCGGGCCGGGAAAACATTCAGTACTTC
>TRBV4-3|TRBD1|-|TRBJ1-6
CASSPDRILNSPLHF
TGCGCCAGCAGCCCGGACAGGATCCTCAATTCACCCCTCCACTTT
>TRBV2|TRBD2|once|TRBJ2-3
CASREGLAGSTDTQYF
TGTGCCAGCAGAGAGGGACTAGCGGGCAGCACAGATACGCAGTATTTT
>TRBV18|-|-|TRBJ2-1
CASSPTGSSYNEQFF
TGTGCCAGCTCACCTACAGGGAGCTCCTACAATGAGCAGTTCTTC
>TRBV5-4|-|-|TRBJ2-7
CASSSRGAYEQYF
TGTGCCAGCAGCTCGCGGGGAGCCTACGAGCAGTACTTC
>TRBV4-1|TRBD1|-|TRBJ2-3
CASSQEDRVSADTQYF
TGCGCCAGCAGCCAAGAAGACAGGGTTAGCGCAGATACGCAGTATTTT
>TRBV10-1|-|-|TRBJ2-7
CASSDDFPGVYEQYF
TGCGCCAGCAGCGACGACTTTCCAGGGGTATACGAGCAGTACTTC
>TRBV23-1|-|-|TRBJ1-2
CASSHPTVRGYTF
TGCGCCAGCAGTCATCCGACAGTACGGGGCTACACCTTC
>TRBV7-2|TRBD1|-|TRBJ1-1
CASSPGQGSNTEAFF
TGTGCCAGCAGCCCCGGACAGGGATCGAACACTGAAGCTTTCTTT
>TRBV6-5|-|few|TRBJ1-1
CASWWAGNTEAFF
TGTGCCAGCTGGTGGGCAGGGAACACTGAAGCTTTCTTT
>TRBV7-9|-|-|TRBJ1-1
CASSLSGLGTEAFF
TGTGCCAGCAGCTTATCAGGGTTGGGCACTGAAGCTTTCTTT
>TRBV6-1|TRBD2|-|TRBJ2-5
CASSPSTSGEGTQYF
TGTGCCAGCAGTCCCTCGACTAGCGGGGAGGGGACCCAGTACTTC